This T cell receptor (beta chain) derives from a study of T cells in Graves' hyperthyroidism and ophthalmopathy. There were TCR beta CDR3 regions amplified from RNA transcripts. HTBI primers drove first-round RT-PCR of the TCR CDR3. TCRdb called the multiplex PCR reads again in MiXCR, with one record for every CDR3 protein. The sample records approximately 600,000 distinct CDR3 sequences, approximately 15% being singletons. Newly diagnosed patients aged 18 to 65 had hyperthyroidism of under 2 months' duration. The sample of blood was obtained at first hyperthyroidism diagnosis (before any ophthalmopathy symptoms). A roughly 10 ml volume of fresh peripheral blood provided the PBMCs. Between the trimmed V and J ends, which lost 6 bases and 1 base, there was a span of 18 bases. From germline, CDR1 is MNHEY and CDR2 SVGAGI. This CDR3 has 16 residues.

The sample taken for sequencing was blood. The chain has TRBV6-5 and TRBJ2-5; a weak D match, TRBD2 (6 bases). The source of this sequence is a woman in her 30s with Graves' hyperthyroidism that later progressed to Graves' ophthalmopathy. The CDR3 protein is CASRFELAATQETQYF. CDR3 nucleotide sequence: TGTGCCAGCAGATTTGAACTAGCAGCTACCCAAGAGACCCAGTACTTC.